These 27 T cell receptor beta chains were all obtained from the same sample, sequenced in a study of T cell responses to AZD1222 COVID-19 vaccine. Method: immunoSEQ multiplex PCR; TCRdb's copy keeps in-frame clones and lacks some. The data hold about 120,000 clones, with 86% observed a single time. The sample in question was peripheral blood, obtained 28 days after the second AZD1222 dose. These receptors all stem from an adult who received the AZD1222 COVID-19 vaccine.

The chain has TRBV5-4 and TRBJ1-1; no clear D gene. This CDR3 region has 12 residues. Germline V gene data show CDR1 as SGHNT and CDR2 as YYREEE (reference sequence). Trimming pared 4 bases from V and 11 bases from J, leaving 15 bases between. The CDR3 DNA reads as TGTGCCAGCAGCCTGGACGAAGGGAGGGCTTTCTTT. Its translation is CASSLDEGRAFF.

The genes are TRBV5-6 and TRBJ2-5; tentatively, D is TRBD1 or TRBD2 (6 bases each). In germline, CDR1 is SGHDT, CDR2 YYEEEE. This CDR3 is built from 14 residues. V was cut by 0 bases and J by 1 base, with 7 bases left in between. The CDR3 here is CASSLGGAQETQYF. CDR3 bases: TGTGCCAGCAGCTTGGGGGGGGCCCAAGAGACCCAGTACTTC.

This clone was seen a single time. The rearrangement uses TRBV6-6 and TRBJ1-1, with 8 positions matching TRBD1. V shed 3 bases, J shed 1 base, and the junction held 7 bases outside the gene matches. Germline values: CDR1 MNHNY, CDR2 SVGAGI (reference sequence). The CDR3 is 16 residues long. The CDR3 sequence: CASSYTQGGWNTEAFF. CDR3 nucleotides: TGTGCCAGCAGTTATACACAGGGGGGCTGGAACACTGAAGCTTTCTTT.

This chain uses TRBV27 with TRBJ1-2; D may be TRBD1 (6 bases). V was clipped by 8 bases and J by 7 bases, with 23 bases between them. The CDR3 totals 15 residues. The V gene's germline CDR1 is MNHEY and CDR2 SMNVEV (reference sequence). CDR3 in DNA: TGTGCCAGCGGGATACAGGGTTCTTCACTATCTGGCTACACCTTC. This encodes CASGIQGSSLSGYTF.

The rearrangement joins TRBV6-5 to TRBJ2-1, with 11 bases lining up with TRBD2. Germline V CDR1 and CDR2: MNHEY, SVGAGI. The CDR3 contains 15 residues. The ends lost 7 bases at V and 5 bases at J; junction bases unmatched: 7. The CDR3 region has the DNA TGTGCCAGCACCAAGAGGGGACTAGCGGACAATGAGCAGTTCTTC. Translated, it gives CASTKRGLADNEQFF.

V is TRBV6-2 or TRBV6-3 and J is TRBJ1-1; no clear D. Germline loops: CDR1 MNHEY, CDR2 SVGEGT. V was cut by 5 bases and J by 4 bases, with 11 bases left in between. This CDR3 spans 13 amino acids. CDR3 sequence (DNA): TGTGCCAGCAGTGGTAGGGCCATCACTGAAGCTTTCTTT. Protein: CASSGRAITEAFF.

The chain is built from TRBV19 and TRBJ1-6; TRBD1 agrees at 7 bases. From germline, CDR1 is LNHDA and CDR2 SQIVND (reference sequence). The V and J ends lost 5 bases and 9 bases, in that order; junction bases with no gene match: 4. The CDR3 extends over 13 amino acids. Here the CDR3 DNA reads TGTGCCAGTAGTGCTGACAGGGCTTCACCCCTCCACTTT. This encodes CASSADRASPLHF.

V is TRBV6-1 and J is TRBJ1-5; D call uncertain. Germline V CDR1 and CDR2: MNHNS, SASEGT. The CDR3 runs to 16 residues. The germline V and J ends were trimmed by 4 bases and 2 bases, with 15 bases remaining between them. The CDR3, as DNA: TGTGCCAGCAGTGGAGAATCGGGGTGGCGCAATCAGCCCCAGCATTTT. Its protein product is CASSGESGWRNQPQHF.

V and J are TRBV6-5 and TRBJ2-7, with 7 bases identical to TRBD1. V lost 6 bases and J lost 2; bases outside the gene matches: 7. CDR1 is MNHEY and CDR2 is SVGAGI in the germline V gene. The CDR3 totals 14 residues. The CDR3 sequence is CASSQDRIAYEQYF. The CDR3 coding sequence is TGTGCCAGCAGCCAGGACAGGATCGCCTACGAGCAGTACTTC.

The CDR3 DNA sequence: TGTGCCAGCAGCTTAAAGGGTGGGGTCCACACCGGGGAGCTGTTTTTT. This codes for CASSLKGGVHTGELFF. The chain joins TRBV7-3 to TRBJ2-2; no reliable D call. This CDR3 has 16 residues. CDR1 is SGHTA, CDR2 FQGTGA, per germline. V lost 1 base to trimming and J lost 3 bases, with 12 bases between them. Looking up the rest from reference TRBV7-3 and TRBJ2-2 gives the full variable domain: GAGVSQTPSNKVTEKGKYVELRCDPISGHTALYWYRQSLGQGPEFLIYFQGTGAADDSGLPNDRFFAVRPEGSVSTLKIQRTERGDSAVYLCASSLKGGVHTGELFFGEGSRLTVL.

The chain joins TRBV5-4 to TRBJ2-5; TRBD2 aligns across 10 bases. Per the germline V gene, CDR1 is SGHNT and CDR2 is YYREEE (reference sequence). The CDR3 length is 15 residues. The V gene end was trimmed by 4 bases and the J gene end by 7 bases; junction bases not matched to a gene: 10. CDR3 region: CASSGNSGRSGTQYF. Written as DNA, the CDR3 is TGTGCCAGCAGCGGGAATAGCGGGAGGTCGGGGACCCAGTACTTC.

V gene TRBV6-1 combines with J gene TRBJ1-1, with TRBD1 matching 8 bases. CDR1 is MNHNS, CDR2 SASEGT, per germline. This CDR3 contains 16 residues. The junction had 9 bases not matched to a gene; V was cut back by 4 bases and J by 2 bases. CDR3 residues: CASSVGTGRGNTEAFF. The CDR3 DNA reads TGTGCCAGCAGTGTAGGGACAGGTCGAGGAAACACTGAAGCTTTCTTT.

The chain recombines TRBV7-8 with TRBJ2-3; D not resolved. The V and J ends lost 5 bases and 4 bases respectively, with 10 bases between them. Germline V gene data show CDR1 as SGHVS and CDR2 as FQNEAQ. The CDR3 runs 13 residues. The CDR3 coding sequence is TGTGCCAGCAGCCCCCCCCGCGCAGATACGCAGTATTTT. Its protein product is CASSPPRADTQYF.

V usage is TRBV6-5 and J usage is TRBJ1-2, with D perhaps TRBD1 (6 bases). With 2 bases removed from V and 2 bases from J, the gap between germline ends came to 6 bases. This CDR3 is built from 13 residues. Germline assignment: CDR1 MNHEY and CDR2 SVGAGI. CDR3 in DNA: TGTGCCAGCAGTTACCAGGGGAACTATGGCTACACCTTC. It is translated as CASSYQGNYGYTF.

This chain joins TRBV28 and TRBJ2-1, with D unclear. This CDR3 region has 13 residues. The V and J ends lost 5 bases and 1 base respectively, with 6 bases between them. CDR1 and CDR2 (germline): MDHEN, SYDVKM. The CDR3 DNA follows: TGTGCCAGCAGTCACGAATCCTACAATGAGCAGTTCTTC. Protein sequence: CASSHESYNEQFF.

The V call is TRBV6-5, the J call TRBJ2-7, with 12 bases identical to TRBD1. The CDR3 length is 14 residues. Per the germline V gene, CDR1 is MNHEY and CDR2 is SVGAGI. Trimming at V came to 7 bases and at J to 5 bases, leaving 6 bases not matched to a gene. The CDR3, as DNA: TGTGCCAGCACAGGGGGACAGGGGGCGAACGAGCAGTACTTC. It is translated as CASTGGQGANEQYF.

This chain joins TRBV5-1 and TRBJ1-1; 10 nucleotides agree with TRBD1. In germline, CDR1 is SGHRS, CDR2 YFSETQ. The V segment lost 4 bases and the J segment 6 bases; nucleotides outside the gene matches: 9. The CDR3 length is 15 residues. The CDR3: CASSDRDRGLPEAFF. DNA for the CDR3: TGCGCCAGCAGCGATAGAGACAGGGGGCTGCCTGAAGCTTTCTTT.

J is TRBJ2-1 and V is TRBV19; tentative D call: TRBD2 (6 bases). Germline assignment: CDR1 LNHDA and CDR2 SQIVND (reference sequence). The V end was cut by 7 bases, the J end by 4 bases, with 14 bases between. CDR3 length equals 14 residues. In nucleotides, the CDR3 is TGTGCCAGTACAGCGGGCAACACTTACAATGAGCAGTTCTTC. It codes for CASTAGNTYNEQFF.

The rearrangement joins TRBV4-3 to TRBJ2-7; the D is unclear. This CDR3 comprises 17 residues. Germline V gene data show CDR1 as LGHNA and CDR2 as YSLEER. Trimming left V 0 bases short and J 3 bases short, with 18 bases between. DNA for the CDR3: TGCGCCAGCAGCCAAGAGTTTGGCGATAGGAACTACTACGAGCAGTACTTC. Translated: CASSQEFGDRNYYEQYF.

The CDR3 DNA reads as TGTGCCAGCAGCCAAGGGGGTCCGACCGAGACCCAGTACTTC. Translated, it gives CASSQGGPTETQYF. The chain has TRBV3-1 (or the pseudogene TRBV3-2) and TRBJ2-5; D gene ambiguous. V dropped 1 base and J dropped 5 bases, with 11 bases sitting between them. Germline V gene lookup returns CDR1 LGHDT and CDR2 YNNKEL (reference sequence). The CDR3 runs 14 residues.

The V gene is TRBV3-1 (or the pseudogene TRBV3-2), the J gene TRBJ2-7, with 9 positions matching TRBD1. V shed 6 bases and J 5 bases; nucleotides not matched to a gene: 5. This CDR3 comprises 13 residues. In germline, CDR1 is LGHDT, CDR2 YNNKEL (reference sequence). CDR3 sequence reads: CASSLDRGHEQYF. CDR3 nucleotide sequence: TGTGCCAGCAGTCTGGACAGGGGACACGAGCAGTACTTC.

J is TRBJ1-1 and V is TRBV9; D perhaps matches TRBD1 (5 bases). The V gene's germline CDR1 is SGDLS and CDR2 YYNGEE. V gave up 6 bases and J gave up 11 bases, with 20 bases separating them. This CDR3 spans 13 amino acids. The CDR3 loop is CASTPGAGGEAFF. The CDR3 DNA follows: TGTGCCAGCACCCCCGGCGCGGGGGGGGAGGCTTTCTTT. The full variable domain, in which reference TRBV9 and TRBJ1-1 provide the parts outside the CDR3, is DSGVTQTPKHLITATGQRVTLRCSPRSGDLSVYWYQQSLDQGLQFLIQYYNGEERAKGNILERFSAQQFPDLHSELNLSSLELGDSALYFCASTPGAGGEAFFGQGTRLTVV.

The gene calls are TRBV5-1 and TRBJ1-2; D unresolved. The CDR3 runs 15 residues. Germline V gene sequence: CDR1 SGHRS, CDR2 YFSETQ. V gave up 0 bases and J gave up 1 base, with 10 bases separating them. This CDR3 is CASSLDGSYNYGYTF. In DNA, the CDR3 is TGCGCCAGCAGCTTGGATGGCAGTTATAACTATGGCTACACCTTC.

The V and J genes are TRBV6-2 or TRBV6-3 and TRBJ2-6, with TRBD1 as a possible D gene (6 bases). In germline, CDR1 is MNHEY, CDR2 SVGEGT. Trimming took off 4 bases at V and 1 base at J, with 8 bases between the two ends. The CDR3 loop spans 15 amino acids. The CDR3 reads CASSSGTSGANVLTF. CDR3 in DNA: TGTGCCAGCAGTTCGGGGACATCTGGGGCCAACGTCCTGACTTTC.

This chain connects TRBV5-8 to TRBJ1-2, with a weak D call TRBD1 (6 bases). The CDR3 is made up of 15 amino acids. Per germline, CDR1 SGHTS and CDR2 YDEGEE. Trimming took off 5 bases at V and 1 base at J, with 15 bases between the two ends. The CDR3 DNA sequence: TGTGCCAGCAGACCCACAGGGTGGGATAACTATGGCTACACCTTC. This codes for CASRPTGWDNYGYTF.

The chain uses TRBV19 and TRBJ1-1; D unresolved. The CDR3 is 12 residues long. Germline V gene lookup returns CDR1 LNHDA and CDR2 SQIVND (reference sequence). V was cut by 1 base and J by 5 bases, with 5 bases left in between. CDR3 region: CASSIGQTEAFF. The CDR3 bases are TGTGCCAGTAGTATAGGGCAGACTGAAGCTTTCTTT. Full variable domain (rest looked up from reference TRBV19 and TRBJ1-1): DGGITQSPKYLFRKEGQNVTLSCEQNLNHDAMYWYRQDPGQGLRLIYYSQIVNDFQKGDIAEGYSVSREKKESFPLTVTSAQKNPTAFYLCASSIGQTEAFFGQGTRLTVV.

This chain links TRBV2 with TRBJ2-2, with a weak D call TRBD1 (5 bases). The CDR3 spans 14 residues. V lost 6 bases, J lost 0 bases, and 8 bases lay in between. Germline CDR1 SNHLY, CDR2 FYNNEI. CDR3 DNA: TGTGCCAGCAGGACAGACGCGAACACCGGGGAGCTGTTTTTT. The encoded protein is CASRTDANTGELFF.